The 8 T cell receptor beta chains given below trace back to one sample, sequenced in a study of cytomegalovirus exposure and HLA in healthy donors. Repertoires were generated with immunoSEQ multiplex PCR, while TCRdb's copy carries only in-frame clones and drops some. The sample holds 250,000 to 300,000 clones, 70% to 90% seen once. The sample taken for sequencing was PBMCs. The source is a young woman in good health and CMV-seronegative.

The chain links TRBV11-2 to TRBJ2-1, with 13 bases that match TRBD2. This CDR3 comprises 15 residues. Unmatched junction bases numbered 4, after V lost 5 bases and J lost 6 bases. Germline CDR1 reads SGHAT; CDR2 reads FQNNGV. This chain's CDR3 is CASSQTSGGANEQFF. The CDR3 coding sequence is TGTGCCAGCAGCCAAACTAGCGGGGGGGCCAATGAGCAGTTCTTC.

The chain joins TRBV27 to TRBJ1-3; 8 positions match TRBD1. CDR1 and CDR2 (germline): MNHEY, SMNVEV (reference sequence). The CDR3 is made up of 16 amino acids. V lost 5 bases to trimming and J lost 2 bases; unmatched junction nucleotides: 8. The CDR3 sequence is CASSPRTGNAGNTIYF. In DNA, the CDR3 is TGTGCCAGCAGTCCTCGGACAGGGAACGCTGGAAACACCATATATTTT.

The chain employs TRBV7-9 and TRBJ1-2; 10 bases map to TRBD1. With 3 bases clipped from V and 6 bases from J, the junction kept 4 bases outside the gene matches. The CDR3 sequence is 14 residues long. Germline CDR1 SEHNR, CDR2 FQNEAQ (reference sequence). The CDR3 reads CASSFGGQGNGYTF. As DNA, the CDR3 is TGTGCCAGCAGCTTCGGGGGACAGGGGAATGGCTACACCTTC.

The rearrangement uses TRBV5-1 and TRBJ2-1; TRBD1 is a possible D gene (5 bases). The V end was cut by 0 bases, the J end by 0 bases, with 16 bases between. The CDR3 runs to 18 residues. Germline-derived CDR1 and CDR2 are SGHRS and YFSETQ. The CDR3 is CASSLEKQVSSSYNEQFF. The CDR3 DNA reads as TGCGCCAGCAGCTTGGAAAAACAGGTTTCGAGCTCCTACAATGAGCAGTTCTTC.

The rearrangement uses TRBV9 and TRBJ2-7, with 8 bases that match TRBD2. CDR3 size: 18 residues. The J segment lost 2 bases and the V segment lost 0 bases, leaving 13 bases of the junction unmatched. Germline CDR1 is SGDLS and CDR2 is YYNGEE. CDR3 DNA: TGTGCCAGCAGCGTAGAGTCAGTTTCTAGCGGGTACGCCTACGAGCAGTACTTC. This gives the protein CASSVESVSSGYAYEQYF.

This clone is a singleton in its sample. The V and J genes are TRBV7-2 and TRBJ2-1; TRBD2 aligns across 9 bases. J gave up 7 bases and V 3 bases, and 7 bases lay outside the gene matches. The CDR3 length is 15 residues. Germline-derived CDR1 and CDR2 are SGHTA and FQGNSA. In DNA form, the CDR3 reads TGTGCCAGCAGCTTCGCCGCGGGGGGGCTGAATGAGCAGTTCTTC. Translation gives CASSFAAGGLNEQFF.

The chain couples TRBV28 to TRBJ2-4; 10 nucleotides match TRBD2. V gave up 6 bases and J gave up 7 bases; unmatched junction bases: 6. Germline V gives CDR1 MDHEN, CDR2 SYDVKM. This CDR3 spans 14 amino acids. The CDR3, as DNA: TGTGCCAGCAGGCGGACTAGCGGCGGGAACATTCAGTACTTC. Its translation is CASRRTSGGNIQYF.

J is TRBJ2-3 and V is TRBV30; possibly TRBD2 for D (6 bases). Germline V gives CDR1 GTSNPN, CDR2 SVGIG (reference sequence). This CDR3 contains 13 residues. The CDR3: CSSTRWGGDTQYF. CDR3 nucleotide sequence: TGTTCGTCAACCAGGTGGGGAGGAGATACGCAGTATTTT.